There are a few counts of the clone carrying this TCR beta chain. Antigen: not known. TCRdb re-called the reads through MiXCR, storing one row per CDR3 protein. Of roughly 630,000 distinct CDR3 sequences in the sample, roughly 24% were seen once. The source of the sample is a study of T cell repertoires in cytomegalovirus infection. Across the whole study: Indicated by public TCR beta signatures were CMV infection and matching HLA type. General study points: Dominating the ex vivo response were HLA-C-restricted CMV-specific TCR beta clonotypes. The study identified carriers of CMV plus the relevant HLA from cumulative public TCR beta family frequency.

J was trimmed by 3 bases and V by 0 bases; bases with no gene match: 6. This CDR3 region has 17 residues. From germline, CDR1 is MNHNY and CDR2 SVGAGI (reference sequence). The receptor was derived from a human donor in good health (CMV status not recorded). Some clones in this sample may be carry-over from other donors' samples. This chain links TRBV6-6 with TRBJ2-7; 12 nucleotides match TRBD2. The sequenced sample consisted of CD8+ T cells from PBMCs. CDR3 sequence: CASSYSASGGALYEQYF. The CDR3 DNA reads as TGTGCCAGCAGTTACTCTGCTAGCGGGGGGGCCCTCTACGAGCAGTACTTC.